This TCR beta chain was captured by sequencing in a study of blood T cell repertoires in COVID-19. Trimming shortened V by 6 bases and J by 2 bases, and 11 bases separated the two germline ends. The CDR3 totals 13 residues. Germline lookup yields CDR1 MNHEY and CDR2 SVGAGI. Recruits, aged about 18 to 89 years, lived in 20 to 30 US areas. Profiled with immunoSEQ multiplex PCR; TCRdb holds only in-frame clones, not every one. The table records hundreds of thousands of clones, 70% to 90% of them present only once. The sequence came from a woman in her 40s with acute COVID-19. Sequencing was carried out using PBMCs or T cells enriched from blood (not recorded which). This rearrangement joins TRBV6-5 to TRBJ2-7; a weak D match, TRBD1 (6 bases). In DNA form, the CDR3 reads TGTGCCAGCAGCCGCACAGGGACCTACGAGCAGTACTTC. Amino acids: CASSRTGTYEQYF.